The next 14 T cell receptor beta chains were all read from a single sample in a study of T cell responses to AZD1222 COVID-19 vaccine. Generated by immunoSEQ multiplex PCR, the TCRdb table keeps only in-frame clones and is missing some. The sample holds roughly 80,000 clones, 90% seen once. Material: peripheral blood, obtained on day 0 of AZD1222 vaccination. Every receptor here comes from an adult in good health.

The chain recombines TRBV7-2 with TRBJ2-7, with TRBD1 identical over 7 bases. Germline V gives CDR1 SGHTA, CDR2 FQGNSA. This CDR3 comprises 13 residues. The V segment lost 7 bases and the J segment 2 bases; nucleotides outside the gene matches: 5. The CDR3: CASTRDRAYEQYF. The CDR3 nucleotides are TGTGCCAGCACCCGGGACAGAGCCTACGAGCAGTACTTC.

This chain links TRBV9 with TRBJ2-1; D call uncertain. V was pared by 4 bases and J by 0 bases, with 11 bases between. The CDR3 spans 15 residues. CDR1 SGDLS and CDR2 YYNGEE come from the germline V gene. CDR3 sequence: CASSPRTGSYNEQFF. Written as DNA, the CDR3 is TGTGCCAGCAGCCCTCGAACTGGCTCCTACAATGAGCAGTTCTTC.

The chain employs TRBV24-1 and TRBJ2-2; TRBD1 agrees at 9 bases. From germline, CDR1 is KGHDR and CDR2 SFDVKD. The CDR3 is 16 residues long. Trimming at V came to 5 bases and at J to 5 bases, leaving 8 bases not matched to a gene. CDR3 amino acids: CATSASGQGLTGELFF. In DNA form, the CDR3 reads TGTGCCACCAGTGCCTCGGGACAGGGTTTAACCGGGGAGCTGTTTTTT.

This rearrangement joins TRBV7-3 to TRBJ1-5; D remains ambiguous. The CDR3 contains 13 residues. CDR1 is SGHTA and CDR2 is FQGTGA in the germline V gene. Trimming pared 0 bases from V and 3 bases from J, leaving 3 bases between. CDR3 residues: CASSLTYNQPQHF. The CDR3 DNA sequence: TGTGCCAGCAGCTTAACGTACAATCAGCCCCAGCATTTT.

This clone occurred a few times. One end of the junction is discordant with germline, which a read error may explain. The V call is TRBV30, the J call TRBJ1-2; no reliable D call. Germline CDR1 is GTSNPN and CDR2 is SVGIG (reference sequence). The CDR3 contains 12 residues. The CDR3 reads CAWSSPYAGPIF. The CDR3 nucleotides are TGTGCCTGGAGTTCGCCCTACGCAGGTCCCATCTTC.

The chain combines TRBV5-1 with TRBJ1-2, with D unresolved. Trimming removed 0 bases from V and 7 bases from J, with 7 bases in between. The CDR3 runs to 12 residues. Germline V gene sequence: CDR1 SGHRS, CDR2 YFSETQ. The CDR3, as DNA: TGCGCCAGCAGCTTGGGTCAGGCTGGCTACACCTTC. Protein: CASSLGQAGYTF.

DNA for the CDR3: TGCGCCAGCAGCCCCGGACTAGCGGGGGAGCCCGGGGAGCTGTTTTTT. Translating gives CASSPGLAGEPGELFF. The chain joins TRBV4-1 to TRBJ2-2; 13 positions agree with TRBD2. The CDR3 runs 16 residues. Per germline, CDR1 MGHRA and CDR2 YSYEKL. The V and J ends lost 4 bases and 6 bases, in that order; junction bases with no gene match: 5.

This clone occurred once. The V gene is TRBV6-2 or TRBV6-3, the J gene TRBJ2-7; 13 bases agree with TRBD2. J lost 7 bases, V lost 2 bases, and 2 bases had no gene match. The CDR3 extends over 14 amino acids. Germline CDR1 reads MNHEY; CDR2 reads SVGEGT. As DNA, the CDR3 is TGTGCCAGCAGTTACGGACTAGCGGGAGAAGAGCAGTACTTC. It specifies CASSYGLAGEEQYF.

The chain carries TRBV14 and TRBJ2-3; 7 bases map to TRBD2. V lost 3 bases, J lost 3 bases, and 15 bases stayed unmatched. CDR1 and CDR2 (germline): SGHDN, FVKESK. The CDR3 sequence is 18 residues long. The CDR3: CASSHLPGTGLITDTQYF. The CDR3 DNA reads as TGTGCCAGCAGCCACCTCCCCGGGACGGGACTAATTACAGATACGCAGTATTTT. The full variable domain, its missing parts supplied by reference TRBV14 and TRBJ2-3, is EAGVTQFPSHSVIEKGQTVTLRCDPISGHDNLYWYRRVMGKEIKFLLHFVKESKQDESGMPNNRFLAERTGGTYSTLKVQPAELEDSGVYFCASSHLPGTGLITDTQYFGPGTRLTVL.

This clone appeared a single time. V usage is TRBV7-2 and J usage is TRBJ1-1; D unresolved. The V end lost 5 bases, the J end lost 0 bases, and 10 bases lay between the germline ends. Germline assignment: CDR1 SGHTA and CDR2 FQGNSA. The CDR3 consists of 14 residues. CDR3: CASSPGKVNTEAFF. For the CDR3, the DNA is TGTGCCAGCAGCCCTGGAAAGGTGAACACTGAAGCTTTCTTT.

The chain employs TRBV7-3 and TRBJ2-3; the D is unclear. The V end lost 9 bases, the J end lost 1 base, and 14 bases lay between the germline ends. There are 14 residues in the CDR3. Germline V gene lookup returns CDR1 SGHTA and CDR2 FQGTGA. The CDR3 DNA reads as TGTGCCAGACAAAAACTCGGACGCACAGATACGCAGTATTTT. Translation: CARQKLGRTDTQYF.

As DNA, the CDR3 is TGTGCCAGCAGCTTAGTGACAGATGGGGATACGCAGTATTTT. Amino acid sequence: CASSLVTDGDTQYF. The V and J genes are TRBV11-3 and TRBJ2-3; D might be TRBD1 (5 bases). V was cut by 1 base and J by 6 bases, with 11 bases left in between. The CDR3 spans 14 residues. Germline V gene lookup returns CDR1 SGHNT and CDR2 YENEEA.

The gene calls are TRBV20-1 and TRBJ2-7, with 10 bases lining up with TRBD2. This CDR3 region has 14 residues. V lost 6 bases to trimming and J lost 2 bases; unmatched junction nucleotides: 7. Germline V gene sequence: CDR1 DFQATT, CDR2 SNEGSKA (reference sequence). CDR3 protein: CSASPSGGPYEQYF. In DNA, the CDR3 is TGCAGTGCCAGTCCTAGCGGGGGTCCCTACGAGCAGTACTTC.

This chain connects TRBV5-6 to TRBJ1-1; D ambiguous. V was cut by 0 bases and J by 4 bases, with 13 bases left in between. CDR3 length: 15 residues. Germline lookup yields CDR1 SGHDT and CDR2 YYEEEE. The CDR3 here is CASSLDRLGATEAFF. The CDR3 DNA reads TGTGCCAGCAGCTTGGACCGGCTCGGAGCCACTGAAGCTTTCTTT.